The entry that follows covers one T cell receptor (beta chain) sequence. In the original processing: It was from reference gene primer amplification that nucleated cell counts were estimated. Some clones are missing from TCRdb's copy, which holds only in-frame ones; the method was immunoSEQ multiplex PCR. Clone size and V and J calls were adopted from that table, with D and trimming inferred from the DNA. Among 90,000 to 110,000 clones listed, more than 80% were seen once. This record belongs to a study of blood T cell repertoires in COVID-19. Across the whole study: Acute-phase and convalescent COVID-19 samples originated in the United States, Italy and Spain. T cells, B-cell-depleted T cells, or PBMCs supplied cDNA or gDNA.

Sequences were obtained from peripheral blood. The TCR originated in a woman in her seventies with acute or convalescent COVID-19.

DNA for the CDR3: TGTGCCAGTAGTGGGCGGGACGGCTCCTACAATGAGCAGTTCTTC. Its translation: CASSGRDGSYNEQFF. The chain couples TRBV19 to TRBJ2-1, with D possibly matching TRBD2 (6 bases). Germline V gives CDR1 LNHDA, CDR2 SQIVND (reference sequence). With 5 bases removed from V and 0 bases from J, the gap between germline ends came to 11 bases. The CDR3 runs to 15 residues.